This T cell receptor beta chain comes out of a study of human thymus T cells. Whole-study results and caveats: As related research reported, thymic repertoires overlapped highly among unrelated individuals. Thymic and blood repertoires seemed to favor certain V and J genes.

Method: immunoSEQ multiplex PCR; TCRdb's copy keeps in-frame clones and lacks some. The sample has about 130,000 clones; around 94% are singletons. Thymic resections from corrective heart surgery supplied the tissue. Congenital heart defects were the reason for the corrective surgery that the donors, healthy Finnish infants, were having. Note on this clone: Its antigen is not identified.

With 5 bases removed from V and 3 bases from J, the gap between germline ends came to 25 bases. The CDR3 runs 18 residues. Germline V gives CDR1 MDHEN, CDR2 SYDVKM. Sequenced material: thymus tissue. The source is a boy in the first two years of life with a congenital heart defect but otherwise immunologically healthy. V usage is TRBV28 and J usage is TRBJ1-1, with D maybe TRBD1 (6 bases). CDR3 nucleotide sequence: TGTGCCAGCAGTCCACAATCTCCCCAGGGGATTCCTTACACTGAAGCTTTCTTT. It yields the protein CASSPQSPQGIPYTEAFF.